What follows is one T cell receptor beta chain and its context. Study processing details: Using reference gene primer amplification, nucleated cell counts were estimated. The protocol was immunoSEQ multiplex PCR, while the TCRdb copy is restricted to in-frame clones and leaves out a portion. V and J calls plus clone size are reproduced from that table; the DNA served to infer D and trimming. The repertoire holds over 13,000 clones, with 90% as singletons. These data come from a study of blood T cell repertoires in COVID-19. This sequence was found in a human donor in a cohort sampled during active COVID-19. Sequencing was carried out using peripheral blood.

The CDR3 bases are TGTGCCAGCAGTGAAGAGGGGGCGGTTGTAGTAGGACCTCAGTACTTC. Amino acids: CASSEEGAVVVGPQYF. V usage is TRBV6-1 and J usage is TRBJ2-4, with 7 bases fitting TRBD1. Germline assignment: CDR1 MNHNS and CDR2 SASEGT. With 1 base clipped from V and 12 bases from J, the junction kept 15 bases outside the gene matches. This CDR3 region has 16 residues.